The clone carrying this T cell receptor beta chain was seen a single time. The data belong to a study of blood T cell repertoires in COVID-19. Study details: Italy, Spain and the United States were the sources of the convalescent and acute COVID-19 samples. PBMCs, B-cell-depleted T cells, or T cells provided the cDNA or gDNA that made up the material.

Per the authors' pipeline: Reference gene primer amplification gave nucleated cell count estimates. Produced via immunoSEQ multiplex PCR; TCRdb's table is partial and in-frame only. The V and J calls and clone size come from that table; D and trimming were worked out from the DNA. This table holds approximately 140,000 clones, under 90% found once. The study assigned cohorts using participant-reported clinical history. The sequenced sample consisted of PBMCs or T cells enriched from blood (not recorded which). The TCR originated in a man aged 35-49 years with acute COVID-19.

The CDR3 loop is CASSIGQGEQYF. The CDR3 nucleotides are TGCGCCAGCAGCATAGGACAGGGCGAGCAGTACTTC. The chain links TRBV5-1 to TRBJ2-7; 8 nucleotides match TRBD1. The junction had 3 bases not matched to a gene; V was cut back by 4 bases and J by 6 bases. The CDR3 totals 12 residues. Germline V gene data show CDR1 as SGHRS and CDR2 as YFSETQ.